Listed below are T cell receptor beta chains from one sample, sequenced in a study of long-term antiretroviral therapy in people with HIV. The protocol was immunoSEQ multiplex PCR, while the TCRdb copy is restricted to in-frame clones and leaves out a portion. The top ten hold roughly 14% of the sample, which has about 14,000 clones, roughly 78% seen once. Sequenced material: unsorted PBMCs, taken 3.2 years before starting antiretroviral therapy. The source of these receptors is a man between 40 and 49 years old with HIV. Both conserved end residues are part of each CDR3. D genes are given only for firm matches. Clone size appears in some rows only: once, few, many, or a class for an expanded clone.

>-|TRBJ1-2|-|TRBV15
CATSREFIGYRGQRVPVYYGYTF
TGTGCCACCAGCAGAGAGTTCATAGGTTATAGAGGACAGCGGGTCCCGGTGTACTATGGCTACACCTTC
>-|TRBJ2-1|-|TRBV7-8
CASTPPEGEQFF
TGTGCCAGCACCCCCCCGGAGGGGGAGCAGTTCTTC
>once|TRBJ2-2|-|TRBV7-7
CASSILGRTGELFF
TGTGCCAGCAGCATATTAGGACGCACCGGGGAGCTGTTTTTT
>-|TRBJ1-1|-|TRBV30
CAWSVLEGSTEAFF
TGTGCCTGGAGTGTACTGGAGGGTAGCACTGAAGCTTTCTTT
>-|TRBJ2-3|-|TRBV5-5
CASSLGLTDTQYF
TGTGCCAGCAGCTTGGGACTGACAGATACGCAGTATTTT
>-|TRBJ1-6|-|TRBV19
CASTPGPPEAYNSPLHF
TGTGCCAGTACCCCCGGGCCCCCCGAGGCCTATAATTCACCCCTCCACTTT
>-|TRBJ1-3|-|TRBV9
CASSSDASGNTIYF
TGTGCCAGCAGCTCAGACGCCTCTGGAAACACCATATATTTT
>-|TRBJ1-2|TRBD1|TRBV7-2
CASSSYRGGRGYTF
TGTGCCAGCAGCTCGTACAGGGGCGGGAGGGGCTACACCTTC
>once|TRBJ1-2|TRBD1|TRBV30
CAWAKIGTGGYTF
TGTGCCTGGGCAAAGATAGGGACAGGAGGCTACACCTTC
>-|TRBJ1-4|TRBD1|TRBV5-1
CARLRQDRVNEKLFF
TGCGCCAGACTCCGACAGGACAGGGTTAATGAAAAACTGTTTTTT
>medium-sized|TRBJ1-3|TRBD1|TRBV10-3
CAISNPGQGPHGNTIYF
TGTGCCATCAGTAACCCGGGACAGGGGCCTCATGGAAACACCATATATTTT
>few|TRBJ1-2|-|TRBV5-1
CASSLTDGNYGYTF
TGCGCCAGCAGCTTGACAGACGGTAACTATGGCTACACCTTC
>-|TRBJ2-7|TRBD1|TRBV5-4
CASSTGTGSDEQYF
TGTGCCAGCAGCACAGGGACAGGGTCGGACGAGCAGTACTTC
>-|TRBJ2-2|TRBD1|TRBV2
CASSRGRGPGELFF
TGTGCCAGCAGTCGTGGCAGGGGGCCCGGGGAGCTGTTTTTT
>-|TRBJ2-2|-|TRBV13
CASSSEGLGAFDTGELFF
TGTGCCAGCAGCTCCGAGGGGCTCGGGGCATTCGACACCGGGGAGCTGTTTTTT
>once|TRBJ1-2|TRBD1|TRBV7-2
CASSFLTQGARYGYTF
TGTGCCAGCAGCTTCCTGACTCAGGGGGCACGGTATGGCTACACCTTC
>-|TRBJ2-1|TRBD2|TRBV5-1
CASSLVASGGAGNEQFF
TGCGCCAGCAGCTTGGTTGCTAGCGGGGGGGCCGGGAATGAGCAGTTCTTC
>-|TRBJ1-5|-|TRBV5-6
CASSFSGFNQPQHF
TGTGCCAGCAGCTTCAGCGGTTTCAATCAGCCCCAGCATTTT